The 24 T cell receptor beta chains listed next were all sequenced from one sample in a study of CD8 T cells in ankylosing spondylitis (dated by TCRdb to about 2017). Libraries were made using 5' RACE. Sequencing was carried out with an Illumina HiSeq 2500. TCRdb itself trimmed the public reads at Q25 with fastp, ran MiXCR and retained productive beta chains. Duplicate CDR3 protein sequences are folded into a single record with the most common DNA and genes. The sample data list tens of thousands of distinct CDR3 sequences, and around 6.5% of these were observed just once. The ten largest clones take up just under 5% of the sample. Sequenced sample: synovial fluid, either unsorted or a sorted T cell fraction (not recorded which). All receptors come from a male donor with ankylosing spondylitis.

This clonotype was counted many times. The DNA of the CDR3 is TGTGCCAGCAGCGTCGGGATCCACAATGAGCAGTTCTTC. Its translation is CASSVGIHNEQFF. The rearrangement uses TRBV11-2 and TRBJ2-1; TRBD2 is a possible D gene (5 bases). CDR3 length: 13 residues. Per germline, CDR1 SGHAT and CDR2 FQNNGV. Trimming stripped 5 bases from V and 5 bases from J, with 10 bases between.

This clonotype was seen at least ten times. The chain links TRBV10-3 to TRBJ1-6, with D possibly TRBD1 on 6 matching bases. V was shortened by 6 bases and J by 8 bases, with 14 bases between the two germline ends. Germline V gene sequence: CDR1 ENHRY, CDR2 SYGVKD. The CDR3 contains 14 residues. CDR3 sequence (DNA): TGTGCCATCAGACCCAGGGGAGAGGATTCACCCCTCCACTTT. Its translation: CAIRPRGEDSPLHF.

This clonotype showed up many times. The chain uses TRBV20-1 and TRBJ2-5; 15 nucleotides agree with TRBD2. V gave up 5 bases and J gave up 0 bases; unmatched junction bases: 7. Germline CDR1 is DFQATT and CDR2 is SNEGSKA (reference sequence). The CDR3 loop spans 17 amino acids. This CDR3 reads CSADTGTSGRYQETQYF. The CDR3 DNA follows: TGCAGTGCTGATACCGGGACTAGCGGGAGGTACCAAGAGACCCAGTACTTC.

This chain uses TRBV10-2 with TRBJ2-7; D is possibly TRBD1 (6 bases). The CDR3 is 12 amino acids. In germline, CDR1 is WSHSY, CDR2 SAAADI. V gave up 5 bases and J gave up 7 bases, with 12 bases separating them. The CDR3 here is CASSSQGWEQYF. In nucleotides, the CDR3 is TGCGCCAGCAGTTCACAGGGTTGGGAGCAGTACTTC.

Comment on this clonotype: A single base separates this from a much larger clone, so it may be a read error. The chain has TRBV25-1 and TRBJ2-3, with TRBD2 as a possible D gene (6 bases). CDR1 MGHDK and CDR2 SYGVNS come from the germline V gene. Deletions cut 1 base from V and 0 bases from J, with 8 bases between. There are 15 residues in the CDR3. Here the CDR3 reads CASSEWGVSTDTQYF. Here the CDR3 DNA reads TGTGCCAGCAGTGAATGGGGGGTAAGCACAGATACGCAGTATTTT.

This clonotype has ten or more counts. The genes are TRBV20-1 and TRBJ2-7, with 9 bases aligning to TRBD2. Unmatched junction bases numbered 15, after V lost 6 bases and J lost 6 bases. The CDR3 is 15 residues long. Per the germline V gene, CDR1 is DFQATT and CDR2 is SNEGSKA (reference sequence). This chain's CDR3 is CSALGLAGGVREQYF. In DNA form, the CDR3 reads TGCAGTGCGTTAGGGTTGGCGGGAGGGGTCCGCGAGCAGTACTTC.

This clonotype has a count of ten or more. This chain joins TRBV3-1 and TRBJ2-7; 8 bases are shared with TRBD1. The V gene end was trimmed by 4 bases and the J gene end by 3 bases; junction bases not matched to a gene: 5. The germline V gene has CDR1 LGHDT and CDR2 YNNKEL (reference sequence). The CDR3 is 14 residues long. The CDR3 DNA follows: TGTGCCAGCAGCCTAGACAGGGGCGTCTACGAGCAGTACTTC. It encodes CASSLDRGVYEQYF.

The sample holds many counts of this clonotype. V usage is TRBV7-6 and J usage is TRBJ2-3, with D unclear. V dropped 4 bases and J dropped 0 bases, with 14 bases sitting between them. The CDR3 is made up of 16 amino acids. Per germline, CDR1 SGHVS and CDR2 FNYEAQ. CDR3 DNA sequence: TGTGCCAGCAGCTCCTCAGACGGATACAGCACAGATACGCAGTATTTT. Amino acids: CASSSSDGYSTDTQYF.

The sample holds many counts of this clonotype. The chain recombines TRBV28 with TRBJ2-5; TRBD2 aligns across 7 bases. Germline V gene lookup returns CDR1 MDHEN and CDR2 SYDVKM. CDR3 size: 17 residues. V lost 0 bases to trimming and J lost 2 bases; unmatched junction nucleotides: 9. The CDR3 here is CASSLWTAGVTQETQYF. CDR3 DNA: TGTGCCAGCAGTTTATGGACGGCGGGAGTAACACAAGAGACCCAGTACTTC.

The table lists this clonotype with many counts. This chain connects TRBV7-8 to TRBJ2-7; D may be TRBD2 (6 bases). The CDR3 has 14 residues. V was shortened by 5 bases and J by 3 bases, with 14 bases between the two germline ends. Germline loops: CDR1 SGHVS, CDR2 FQNEAQ. CDR3 DNA: TGTGCCAGCAGCCAGCGCGGGACTTACTACGAGCAGTACTTC. Translation gives CASSQRGTYYEQYF. The variable domain in full, with the rest retrieved from reference TRBV7-8 and TRBJ2-7, is GAGVSQSPRYKVAKRGQDVALRCDPISGHVSLFWYQQALGQGPEFLTYFQNEAQLDKSGLPSDRFFAERPEGSVSTLKIQRTQQEDSAVYLCASSQRGTYYEQYFGPGTRLTVT.

This clonotype was found many times. This sequence joins TRBV25-1 and TRBJ2-1; D is unclear. Germline V lookup: CDR1 MGHDK, CDR2 SYGVNS. The V gene lost 8 bases and the J gene lost 4 bases, with 12 bases spanning the gap. The CDR3 totals 13 residues. CDR3 sequence reads: CASSPRQYNEQFF. In DNA form, the CDR3 reads TGTGCCAGCTCCCCCCGGCAGTACAATGAGCAGTTCTTC.

The chain is built from TRBV7-3 and TRBJ2-5; TRBD2 matches 13 bases. With 4 bases clipped from V and 5 bases from J, the junction kept 4 bases outside the gene matches. This CDR3 is 15 amino acids long. In germline, CDR1 is SGHTA, CDR2 FQGTGA. This chain's CDR3 is CASSSGLAGTETQYF. The CDR3 DNA reads TGTGCCAGCAGCTCGGGACTAGCGGGAACTGAGACCCAGTACTTC. Full variable domain (rest looked up from reference TRBV7-3 and TRBJ2-5): GAGVSQTPSNKVTEKGKYVELRCDPISGHTALYWYRQSLGQGPEFLIYFQGTGAADDSGLPNDRFFAVRPEGSVSTLKIQRTERGDSAVYLCASSSGLAGTETQYFGPGTRLLVL.

The J gene is TRBJ2-1, the V gene TRBV5-5, with 12 bases fitting TRBD1. In germline, CDR1 is SGHKS, CDR2 YYEKEE (reference sequence). The V gene end was trimmed by 5 bases and the J gene end by 8 bases; junction bases not matched to a gene: 11. The CDR3 is made up of 16 amino acids. The CDR3 loop reads CASSRTRDRGRDEQFF. The CDR3, as DNA: TGTGCCAGCAGTCGAACCCGGGACAGGGGGCGGGATGAGCAGTTCTTC. Complete variable domain (other parts from reference TRBV5-5 and TRBJ2-1): DAGVTQSPTHLIKTRGQQVTLRCSPISGHKSVSWYQQVLGQGPQFIFQYYEKEERGRGNFPDRFSARQFPNYSSELNVNALLLGDSALYLCASSRTRDRGRDEQFFGPGTRLTVL.

This clonotype was counted only a few times. The rearrangement uses TRBV14 and TRBJ2-7; D remains unclear. The CDR3 extends over 13 amino acids. V was shortened by 5 bases and J by 7 bases, with 15 bases between the two germline ends. Germline V gene lookup returns CDR1 SGHDN and CDR2 FVKESK. The CDR3 here is CASSVDRLWEQYF. The CDR3 DNA reads as TGTGCCAGCAGCGTGGACCGTCTTTGGGAGCAGTACTTC.

In this sample, this clonotype turned up many times. J is TRBJ1-2 and V is TRBV11-2; 9 nucleotides agree with TRBD1. The germline gives CDR1 SGHAT, CDR2 FQNNGV. V lost 7 bases and J lost 6; bases outside the gene matches: 12. This CDR3 spans 15 amino acids. CDR3 coding DNA: TGTGCCAGCACCCAGACCACAGGGGGCGCGAATGGCTACACCTTC. Protein: CASTQTTGGANGYTF.

This clonotype was picked up many times. The chain recombines TRBV4-1 with TRBJ2-7, with TRBD1 identical over 9 bases. There are 16 residues in the CDR3. V dropped 2 bases and J dropped 6; count of bases not matched to a gene: 11. Germline values: CDR1 MGHRA, CDR2 YSYEKL. CDR3 residues: CASSQSHATGGGEQYF. DNA of the CDR3: TGCGCCAGCAGCCAATCCCACGCCACAGGGGGCGGCGAGCAGTACTTC.

This clonotype was seen a few times. This sequence joins TRBV5-1 and TRBJ2-5, with D possibly matching TRBD1 (7 bases). Trimming stripped 4 bases from V and 0 bases from J, with 13 bases between. Germline V gene sequence: CDR1 SGHRS, CDR2 YFSETQ. CDR3 length: 15 amino acids. CDR3 coding DNA: TGCGCCAGCAGCCGGGGGACAGAGTACCAAGAGACCCAGTACTTC. It specifies CASSRGTEYQETQYF.

This clonotype has at least ten counts. This chain links TRBV20-1 with TRBJ1-1; D is undetermined. The CDR3 spans 13 residues. Between the trimmed V and J ends, which lost 3 bases and 0 bases, there was a span of 8 bases. Germline CDR1 reads DFQATT; CDR2 reads SNEGSKA (reference sequence). CDR3 amino acids: CSASRPMNTEAFF. The CDR3 DNA follows: TGCAGTGCTAGCCGTCCGATGAACACTGAAGCTTTCTTT.

This clonotype has at least ten counts. This sequence joins TRBV29-1 and TRBJ2-2; 8 bases line up with TRBD2. This CDR3 is built from 15 residues. Germline trimming cut 4 bases from V and 0 bases from J; bases unmatched to any gene: 4. Germline assignment: CDR1 SQVTM and CDR2 ANQGSEA. CDR3 DNA sequence: TGCAGCGTTGTTTCGCGGGGGGCGAACACCGGGGAGCTGTTTTTT. The encoded protein is CSVVSRGANTGELFF.

In its sample, this clonotype was seen a few times. V is TRBV7-3 and J is TRBJ2-2; D is undetermined. Looked up from germline, CDR1 is SGHTA and CDR2 is FQGTGA. V dropped 0 bases and J dropped 5 bases, with 16 bases sitting between them. The CDR3 spans 17 residues. The CDR3 DNA follows: TGTGCCAGCAGCTTAACGGTGGGGTCAGCCCGTACCGGGGAGCTGTTTTTT. Amino acids: CASSLTVGSARTGELFF. Full variable domain (remainder filled in from reference TRBV7-3 and TRBJ2-2): GAGVSQTPSNKVTEKGKYVELRCDPISGHTALYWYRQSLGQGPEFLIYFQGTGAADDSGLPNDRFFAVRPEGSVSTLKIQRTERGDSAVYLCASSLTVGSARTGELFFGEGSRLTVL.

This clonotype was seen ten or more times. The V gene is TRBV2, the J gene TRBJ2-3; tentative D call: TRBD2 (6 bases). Germline assignment: CDR1 SNHLY and CDR2 FYNNEI. The V end was cut by 2 bases, the J end by 1 base, with 10 bases between. This CDR3 contains 15 residues. Here the CDR3 DNA reads TGTGCCAGCAGTGAAAACCCTAGCGGCACAGATACGCAGTATTTT. This codes for CASSENPSGTDTQYF.

This clonotype was recorded a few times. The V gene is TRBV2, the J gene TRBJ2-3; the D is unclear. The CDR3 length is 13 residues. Germline V gene sequence: CDR1 SNHLY, CDR2 FYNNEI. V lost 8 bases, J lost 10 bases, and 19 bases lay in between. CDR3 DNA sequence: TGTGCCAGCCTACGACGCTCTAGTCGCGCGCAGTATTTT. Translating gives CASLRRSSRAQYF.

In this sample, this clonotype turned up many times. The chain is built from TRBV20-1 and TRBJ2-1; TRBD1 might be the D (5 bases). CDR1 is DFQATT, CDR2 SNEGSKA, per germline (reference sequence). V was pared by 5 bases and J by 5 bases, with 19 bases between. The CDR3 contains 15 residues. This CDR3 reads CSAEPPGLQDNEQFF. In DNA, the CDR3 is TGCAGTGCTGAGCCTCCGGGCCTACAGGACAATGAGCAGTTCTTC.

This clonotype was seen repeatedly, ten times or more. The rearrangement joins TRBV7-3 to TRBJ2-1; 9 nucleotides align to TRBD1. Germline CDR1 is SGHTA and CDR2 is FQGTGA. The CDR3 loop spans 16 amino acids. The ends lost 5 bases at V and 0 bases at J; junction bases unmatched: 5. CDR3 sequence: CASSLGQGSSYNEQFF. CDR3 bases: TGTGCCAGCAGCCTCGGACAGGGGAGCTCCTACAATGAGCAGTTCTTC.